The clone carrying this T cell receptor (beta chain) was detected ten times or more. Its cognate antigen is unknown. Between the trimmed V and J ends, which lost 4 bases and 0 bases, there was a span of 14 bases. The CDR3 has 16 amino acids. Germline V lookup: CDR1 MNHNS, CDR2 SASEGT. The data originate from a study of T cell repertoires in cytomegalovirus infection. Across the whole study: Indicated by public TCR beta signatures were CMV infection and matching HLA type. General study results and limits: Totalled public TCR beta family frequency picked out people who carried CMV plus the relevant HLA. The study found HLA-C-restricted CMV-specific TCR beta clonotypes dominating the ex vivo response.

MiXCR was run by TCRdb on the reads, yielding one entry per CDR3 protein. The sample has fewer than 250,000 distinct CDR3 sequences; roughly an eighth are singletons. Sequences were obtained from PBMCs. The chain employs TRBV6-1 and TRBJ2-3; D is possibly TRBD2 (6 bases). The receptor comes from a human donor in good health (CMV status not recorded). Some clones in this sample may be carry-over from other donors' samples. CDR3 nucleotide sequence: TGTGCCAGCAGTGGGGGACTTGACCCTAGCACAGATACGCAGTATTTT. Amino acid sequence: CASSGGLDPSTDTQYF.